A selection of T cell receptor beta chains follows, all from one sample in a study of regulatory T cells in long-lasting Graves disease. Each CDR3 protein gets one entry after TCRdb re-called the multiplex PCR reads with MiXCR. The sample has 360,000 or so distinct CDR3 sequences, 16% seen once. The data were also submitted as part of a second study, on T cells in Graves' hyperthyroidism and ophthalmopathy.

The source was peripheral blood mononuclear cells (PBMCs), collected at new diagnosis, from a patient treated with antithyroid drugs. These TCRs come from a man aged 35 to 55 with Graves disease. CDR3s include the opening cysteine and the closing phenylalanine or tryptophan. The D gene is left open where the match is weak. Only part of the rows carry a size: once, few, many, or a class if the clone is expanded.

size | D | J | V | DNA | CDR3
many | NA | TRBJ1-5 | TRBV2 | TGTGCCAGCAGCAGACAGGAAAATCAGCCCCAGCATTTT | CASSRQENQPQHF
NA | NA | TRBJ1-1 | TRBV5-6 | TGTGCCAGCTGTCGGATGAACACTGAAGCTTTCTTT | CASCRMNTEAFF
NA | NA | TRBJ2-5 | TRBV29-1 | TGCAGCGTTGAATGGGGAGGCGAGACCCAGTACTTC | CSVEWGGETQYF
few | TRBD1 | TRBJ2-2 | TRBV7-2 | TGTGCCAGCAGCATCTTCCGGGACAGGGGGTCGAACACCGGGGAGCTGTTTTTT | CASSIFRDRGSNTGELFF
NA | TRBD2 | TRBJ2-6 | TRBV28 | TGTGCCAGCTCACGGCCCAGGACTAGCGGGAGTTTCTCCGGGGCCAACGTCCTGACTTTC | CASSRPRTSGSFSGANVLTF
many | NA | TRBJ1-1 | TRBV29-1 | TGCAGCGTTGTCGTCCAGGGAGTAGCCACTGAAGCTTTCTTT | CSVVVQGVATEAFF
NA | NA | TRBJ1-2 | TRBV7-2 | TGTGCCAGCAGCTTTGGGCCGGGGCTGGGTGGCTACACCTTC | CASSFGPGLGGYTF
few | NA | TRBJ2-1 | TRBV6-5 | TGTGCCGGCAGTTATTCAGTCGGAGTACCCACCGAGCAGTTCTTC | CAGSYSVGVPTEQFF
many | TRBD1 | TRBJ1-5 | TRBV20-1 | TGCAGTGCTAGATTATATCGACAGGGTGGAGCCCAGCATTTT | CSARLYRQGGAQHF
many | TRBD1 | TRBJ1-6 | TRBV12-3/TRBV12-4 | TGTGCCAGCAGTTTAATTCCAGGGGGCTTCTCCTATAATTCACCCCTCCACTTT | CASSLIPGGFSYNSPLHF
NA | TRBD1 | TRBJ1-5 | TRBV7-8 | TGTGCCAGCAGCTCGGACAGGGCTATAGGGCCCCAGCATTTT | CASSSDRAIGPQHF
many | NA | TRBJ2-1 | TRBV20-1 | TGCAGTGCTAGAGGGGAACAGGGTAGGGCCTACAATGAGCAGTTCTTC | CSARGEQGRAYNEQFF
many | TRBD1 | TRBJ1-1 | TRBV28 | TGTGCCAGCAGCAGGTTGGGACAGAGGAGTCCTGAAGCTTTCTTT | CASSRLGQRSPEAFF
NA | NA | TRBJ1-2 | TRBV3-1 | TGTGCCAGCAGCCAAGAAGGAGGGGACGGCTACACCTTC | CASSQEGGDGYTF
NA | NA | TRBJ1-3 | TRBV2 | TGTGCCAGCGGCCGGGCTGGAAACACCATATATTTT | CASGRAGNTIYF
few | NA | TRBJ1-4 | TRBV5-1 | TGCGCCAGCAGCACGGCCTCGAATGAAAAACTGTTTTTT | CASSTASNEKLFF
many | TRBD2 | TRBJ2-7 | TRBV5-1 | TGCGCCAGCAGCTTGATGATGGGGGGGGTTTCCTACGAGCAGTACTTC | CASSLMMGGVSYEQYF
NA | NA | TRBJ1-2 | TRBV6-1 | TGTGCCAGCAGCGCGGGGGGCTACACCTTC | CASSAGGYTF
many | NA | TRBJ2-7 | TRBV7-9 | TGTGCCAGCAGCGGCGGGACGCTCGCATCCGAGCAGTACTTC | CASSGGTLASEQYF
many | NA | TRBJ2-7 | TRBV5-1 | TGCGCCAGCAGCGGAGGGGGGGCCTTAGTGCAGTACTTC | CASSGGGALVQYF
few | TRBD1 | TRBJ1-1 | TRBV29-1 | TGCAGCGTTCGGCTTTGGGACAGTAGTAGGGCCGCTGAAGCTTTCTTT | CSVRLWDSSRAAEAFF
many | NA | TRBJ1-5 | TRBV6-1 | TGTGCCAGCAATGATAATGGGCAGTATCAGCCCCAGCATTTT | CASNDNGQYQPQHF
many | NA | TRBJ2-3 | TRBV28 | TGTGCCAGCAGTACAAAGGGGTGGGGGGCAGATACGCAGTATTTT | CASSTKGWGADTQYF
many | NA | TRBJ2-5 | TRBV10-3 | TGTGCCATCAGTGACCAGTCCAAGGGGGGCCAAGAGACCCAGTACTTC | CAISDQSKGGQETQYF
many | TRBD1 | TRBJ2-1 | TRBV20-1 | TGCAGTGCTAGTGGGCGGGACAGGGGGCGTTGGGCCTACAATGAGCAGTTCTTC | CSASGRDRGRWAYNEQFF
few | NA | TRBJ2-5 | TRBV4-1 | TGCGCCAGCAGCCAAGACCACGAGACCCAGTACTTC | CASSQDHETQYF
many | NA | TRBJ2-2 | TRBV3-1 | TGTGCCAGCAGGGAAGGGATGCGGGTTCACACCGGGGAGCTGTTTTTT | CASREGMRVHTGELFF
many | NA | TRBJ2-7 | TRBV10-3 | TGTGCCATCAGCCAACCCCCGGGTTCGTACTCCTACGAGCAGTACTTC | CAISQPPGSYSYEQYF
NA | NA | TRBJ1-2 | TRBV27 | TGTGCCAGCAGTTCGACAGGCCATGGCTACACCTTC | CASSSTGHGYTF
few | NA | TRBJ2-5 | TRBV5-1 | TGCGCCAGCAGCTTTACTCATATCAGGGAGGAGACCCAGTACTTC | CASSFTHIREETQYF
few | TRBD2 | TRBJ2-3 | TRBV4-3 | TGCGCCAGCAGCCAAGATAAGCGGGGGACAGATACGCAGTATTTT | CASSQDKRGTDTQYF
many | NA | TRBJ1-5 | TRBV6-1 | TGTGCCAGCAGTCCTACAGAAAATCAGCCCCAGCATTTT | CASSPTENQPQHF
many | NA | TRBJ2-5 | TRBV6-2/TRBV6-3 | TGTGCCAGCAGTGAAGCCCGGACAGAGCTCCAGTACTTC | CASSEARTELQYF
many | NA | TRBJ2-6 | TRBV6-4 | TGTGCCAGCAGTGCCGGACCTGGGGCCAACGTCCTGACTTTC | CASSAGPGANVLTF
many | NA | TRBJ2-3 | TRBV27 | TGTGCCAGCAGTCAGGTCCGAACAGATACGCAGTATTTT | CASSQVRTDTQYF
NA | TRBD1 | TRBJ2-7 | TRBV29-1 | TGCAGCGTGGGGAAAACAGGGGGCGGAGAGCAGTACTTC | CSVGKTGGGEQYF
many | NA | TRBJ1-4 | TRBV18 | TGTGCCAGCTCACCGGCGGCATCTCGTGCGGAAAAACTGTTTTTT | CASSPAASRAEKLFF
many | TRBD1 | TRBJ2-3 | TRBV10-3 | TGTGCCACTACAGGGGAGGATACGCAGTATTTT | CATTGEDTQYF
many | NA | TRBJ1-1 | TRBV30 | TGTGCCTGGAGTGTTCGGCGGAACACTGAAGCTTTCTTT | CAWSVRRNTEAFF
many | TRBD1 | TRBJ1-1 | TRBV28 | TGTGCCAGCAGGACAGGGAGGAACACTGAAGCTTTCTTT | CASRTGRNTEAFF
many | TRBD2 | TRBJ2-7 | TRBV11-2 | TGTGCCAGCAGCTGGTGGCTAGCGGGGTCCTACGAGCAGTACTTC | CASSWWLAGSYEQYF
many | TRBD1 | TRBJ2-5 | TRBV11-3 | TGTGCCAGCAGCAACTCGGACAGGGTGGAGACCCAGTACTTC | CASSNSDRVETQYF
few | NA | TRBJ2-3 | TRBV24-1 | TGTGCCACCAGTGATCCAGGGGGCGGGGGAGATACGCAGTATTTT | CATSDPGGGGDTQYF
NA | NA | TRBJ1-4 | TRBV12-3/TRBV12-4 | TGTGCCAGCAAACGAGGGGGGGATGAAAAACTGTTTTTT | CASKRGGDEKLFF
many | NA | TRBJ2-7 | TRBV5-1 | TGCGCCAGCAGCCGCGTGCCAGGGACAAAACCGTACGAGCAGTACTTC | CASSRVPGTKPYEQYF
many | TRBD1 | TRBJ2-5 | TRBV5-1 | TGCGCCAGCGGTCGGGACAGACAAGAGACCCAGTACTTC | CASGRDRQETQYF